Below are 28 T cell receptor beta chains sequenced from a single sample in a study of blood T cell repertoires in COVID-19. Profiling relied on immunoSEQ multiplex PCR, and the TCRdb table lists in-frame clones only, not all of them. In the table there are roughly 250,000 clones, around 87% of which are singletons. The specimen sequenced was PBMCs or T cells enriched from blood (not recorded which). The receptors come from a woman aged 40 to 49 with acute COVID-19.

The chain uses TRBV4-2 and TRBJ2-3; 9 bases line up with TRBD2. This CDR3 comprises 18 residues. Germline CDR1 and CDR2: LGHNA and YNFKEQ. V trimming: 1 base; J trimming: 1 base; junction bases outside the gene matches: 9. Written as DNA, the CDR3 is TGTGCCAGCAGCCAAGCTAGGGCGGGAGGGGGAGGCACAGATACGCAGTATTTT. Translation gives CASSQARAGGGGTDTQYF.

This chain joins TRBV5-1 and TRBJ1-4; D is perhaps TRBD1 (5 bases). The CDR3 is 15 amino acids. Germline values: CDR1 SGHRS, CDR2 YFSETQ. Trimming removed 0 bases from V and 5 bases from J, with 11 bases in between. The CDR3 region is CASSLEGKGNEKLFF. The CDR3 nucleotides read TGCGCCAGCAGCTTGGAGGGGAAGGGGAATGAAAAACTGTTTTTT.

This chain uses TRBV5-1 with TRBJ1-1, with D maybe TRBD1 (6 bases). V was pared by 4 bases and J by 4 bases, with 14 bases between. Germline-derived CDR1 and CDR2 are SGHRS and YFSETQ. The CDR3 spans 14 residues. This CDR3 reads CASSPQGPSTEAFF. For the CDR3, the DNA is TGCGCCAGCAGCCCGCAGGGGCCCAGCACTGAAGCTTTCTTT.

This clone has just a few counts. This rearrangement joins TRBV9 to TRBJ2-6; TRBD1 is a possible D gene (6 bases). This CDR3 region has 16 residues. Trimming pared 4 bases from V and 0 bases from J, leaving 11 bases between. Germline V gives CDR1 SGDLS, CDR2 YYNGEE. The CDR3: CASSSRTASGANVLTF. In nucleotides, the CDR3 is TGTGCCAGCAGCTCAAGGACAGCCTCTGGGGCCAACGTCCTGACTTTC.

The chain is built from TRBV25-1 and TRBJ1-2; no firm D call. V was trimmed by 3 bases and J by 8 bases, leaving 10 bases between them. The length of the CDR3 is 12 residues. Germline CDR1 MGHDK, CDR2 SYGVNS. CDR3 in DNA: TGTGCCAGCAGTGATAGGTACAGCGGCTACACCTTC. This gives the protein CASSDRYSGYTF.

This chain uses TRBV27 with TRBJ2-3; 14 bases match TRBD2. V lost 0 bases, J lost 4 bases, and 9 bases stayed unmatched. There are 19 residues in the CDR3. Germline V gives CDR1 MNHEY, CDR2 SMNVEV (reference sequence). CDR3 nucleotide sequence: TGTGCCAGCAGTTTATCGAGGACTAGCGGGAGGAGGGTCTCAGATACGCAGTATTTT. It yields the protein CASSLSRTSGRRVSDTQYF.

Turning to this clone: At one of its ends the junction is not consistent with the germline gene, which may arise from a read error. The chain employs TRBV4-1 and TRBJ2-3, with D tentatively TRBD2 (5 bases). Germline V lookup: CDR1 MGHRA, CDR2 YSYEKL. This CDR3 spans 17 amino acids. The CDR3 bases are TGCGCCAGCACCCAAAAGGTCCGCGGGTTCAACACAGATACGCAGTATTTT. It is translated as CASTQKVRGFNTDTQYF.

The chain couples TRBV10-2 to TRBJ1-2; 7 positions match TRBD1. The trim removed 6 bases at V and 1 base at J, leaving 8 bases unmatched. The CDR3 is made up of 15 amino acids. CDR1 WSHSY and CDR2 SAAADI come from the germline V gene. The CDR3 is CASRPRDSVNYGYTF. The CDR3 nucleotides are TGCGCCAGCAGGCCCCGGGACAGTGTTAACTATGGCTACACCTTC.

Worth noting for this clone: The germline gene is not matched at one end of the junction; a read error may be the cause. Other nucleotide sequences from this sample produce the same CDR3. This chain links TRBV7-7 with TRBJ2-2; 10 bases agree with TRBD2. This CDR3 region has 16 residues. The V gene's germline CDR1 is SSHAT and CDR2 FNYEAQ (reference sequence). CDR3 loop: CASSLELAGRTGELFF. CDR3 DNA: TGTGCTAGCAGCTTAGAACTAGCGGGAAGGACCGGGGAGCTGTTTTTT.

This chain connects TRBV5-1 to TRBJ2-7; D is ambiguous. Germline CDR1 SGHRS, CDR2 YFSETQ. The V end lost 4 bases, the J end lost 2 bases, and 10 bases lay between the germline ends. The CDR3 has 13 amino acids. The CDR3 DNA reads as TGCGCCAGCAGCCAACTGGGCACCTACGAGCAGTACTTC. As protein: CASSQLGTYEQYF.

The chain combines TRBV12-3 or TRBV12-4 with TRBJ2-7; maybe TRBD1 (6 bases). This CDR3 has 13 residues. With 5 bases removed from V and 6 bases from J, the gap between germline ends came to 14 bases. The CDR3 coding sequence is TGTGCCAGCAGTCCCGGACAGCCCCCCGAGCAGTACTTC. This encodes CASSPGQPPEQYF.

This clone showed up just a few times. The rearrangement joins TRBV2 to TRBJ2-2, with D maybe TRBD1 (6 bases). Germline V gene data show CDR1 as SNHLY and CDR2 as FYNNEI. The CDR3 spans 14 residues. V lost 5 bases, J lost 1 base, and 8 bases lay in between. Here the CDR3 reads CASSQTGNTGELFF. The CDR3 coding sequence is TGTGCCAGCAGTCAGACAGGGAACACCGGGGAGCTGTTTTTT.

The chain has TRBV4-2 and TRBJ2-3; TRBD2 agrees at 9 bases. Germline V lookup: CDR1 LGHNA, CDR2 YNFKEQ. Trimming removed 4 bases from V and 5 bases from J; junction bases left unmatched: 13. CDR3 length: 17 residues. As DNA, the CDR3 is TGTGCCAGCAGCCGGATAGCGGGGGAAGGCTCCGAAGATACGCAGTATTTT. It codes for CASSRIAGEGSEDTQYF.

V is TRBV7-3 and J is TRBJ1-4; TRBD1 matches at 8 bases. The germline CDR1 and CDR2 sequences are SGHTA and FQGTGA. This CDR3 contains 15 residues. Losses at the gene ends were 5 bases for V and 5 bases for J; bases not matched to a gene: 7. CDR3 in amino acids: CASSPTGATNEKLFF. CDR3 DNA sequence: TGTGCCAGCAGCCCGACAGGGGCTACCAATGAAAAACTGTTTTTT.

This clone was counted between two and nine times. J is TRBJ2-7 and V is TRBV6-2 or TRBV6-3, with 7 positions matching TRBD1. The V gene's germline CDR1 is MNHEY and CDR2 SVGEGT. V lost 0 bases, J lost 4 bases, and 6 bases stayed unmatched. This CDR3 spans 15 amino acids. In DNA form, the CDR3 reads TGTGCCAGCAGTTACTCGGGACAGACAACATACGAGCAGTACTTC. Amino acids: CASSYSGQTTYEQYF.

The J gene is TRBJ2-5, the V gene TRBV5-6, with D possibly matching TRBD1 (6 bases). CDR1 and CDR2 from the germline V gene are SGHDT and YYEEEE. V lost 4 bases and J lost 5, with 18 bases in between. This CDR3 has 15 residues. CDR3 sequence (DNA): TGTGCCAGCAGCGGATGGGCAGGGGTCTCGGAGACCCAGTACTTC. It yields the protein CASSGWAGVSETQYF.

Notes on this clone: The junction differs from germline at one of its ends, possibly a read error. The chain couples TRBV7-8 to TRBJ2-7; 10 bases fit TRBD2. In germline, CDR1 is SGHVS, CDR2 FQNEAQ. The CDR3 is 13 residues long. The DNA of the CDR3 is TGTGCCAGCAGCTTACTAAGCGGGAGGGCCTCGGACTTC. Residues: CASSLLSGRASDF. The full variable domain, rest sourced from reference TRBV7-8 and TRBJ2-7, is GAGVSQSPRYKVAKRGQDVALRCDPISGHVSLFWYQQALGQGPEFLTYFQNEAQLDKSGLPSDRFFAERPEGSVSTLKIQRTQQEDSAVYLCASSLLSGRASDFGPGTRLTVT.

The CDR3 DNA follows: TGTGCCAGCAGCTTGAGTTTAGGCGCGGGAGGAGCCGGGGAGCTGTTTTTT. This gives the protein CASSLSLGAGGAGELFF. The chain uses TRBV5-4 and TRBJ2-2, with 8 nucleotides matching TRBD2. The V and J ends lost 1 base and 6 bases, in that order; junction bases with no gene match: 11. In germline, CDR1 is SGHNT, CDR2 YYREEE (reference sequence). This CDR3 is built from 17 residues.

CDR3 coding DNA: TGCAGCGTTGAGGGCTATGGTACAGGTCAGTTCTTC. It is translated as CSVEGYGTGQFF. The chain recombines TRBV29-1 with TRBJ2-1, with D possibly being TRBD1 (5 bases). The germline V gene encodes CDR1 SQVTM and CDR2 ANQGSEA. CDR3 size: 12 residues. V was clipped by 3 bases and J by 13 bases, with 16 bases between them.

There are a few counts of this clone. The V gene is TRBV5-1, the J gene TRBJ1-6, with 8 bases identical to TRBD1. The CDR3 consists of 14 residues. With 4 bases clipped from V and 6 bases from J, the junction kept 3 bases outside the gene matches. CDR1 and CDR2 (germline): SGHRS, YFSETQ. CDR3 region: CASSADRGNSPLHF. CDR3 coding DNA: TGCGCCAGCAGCGCAGACAGGGGTAATTCACCCCTCCACTTT.

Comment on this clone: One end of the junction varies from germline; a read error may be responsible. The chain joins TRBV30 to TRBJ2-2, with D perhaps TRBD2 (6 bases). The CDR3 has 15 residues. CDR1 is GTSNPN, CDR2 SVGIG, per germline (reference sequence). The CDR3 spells CAWSVLGGNAGELFF. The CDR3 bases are TGTGCCTGGAGTGTACTAGGCGGGAACGCCGGGGAGCTGTTTTTT.

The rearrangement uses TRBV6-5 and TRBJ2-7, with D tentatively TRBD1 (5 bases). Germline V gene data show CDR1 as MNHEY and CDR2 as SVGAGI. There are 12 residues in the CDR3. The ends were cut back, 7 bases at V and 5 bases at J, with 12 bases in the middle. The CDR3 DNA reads TGTGCCAGCACCAGAAGGACAAACGAGCAGTACTTC. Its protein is CASTRRTNEQYF.

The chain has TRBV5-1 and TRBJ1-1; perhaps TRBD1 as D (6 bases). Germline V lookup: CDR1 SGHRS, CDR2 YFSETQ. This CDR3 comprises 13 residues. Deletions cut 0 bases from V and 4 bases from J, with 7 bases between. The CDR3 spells CASSLAGVTEAFF. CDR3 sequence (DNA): TGCGCCAGCAGCTTGGCAGGGGTCACTGAAGCTTTCTTT.

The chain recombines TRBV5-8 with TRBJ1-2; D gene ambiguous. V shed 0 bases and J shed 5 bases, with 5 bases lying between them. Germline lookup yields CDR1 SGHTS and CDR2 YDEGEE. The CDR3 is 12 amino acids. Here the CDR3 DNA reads TGTGCCAGCAGCTTGGACGAGTATGGCTACACCTTC. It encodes CASSLDEYGYTF.

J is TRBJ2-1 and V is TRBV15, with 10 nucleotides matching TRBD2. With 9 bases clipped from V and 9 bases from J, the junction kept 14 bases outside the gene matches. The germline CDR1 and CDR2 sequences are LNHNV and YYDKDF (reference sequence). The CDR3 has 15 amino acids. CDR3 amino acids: CATSVAAGGWGEQFF. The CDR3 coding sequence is TGTGCCACAAGTGTGGCAGCGGGAGGGTGGGGTGAGCAGTTCTTC.

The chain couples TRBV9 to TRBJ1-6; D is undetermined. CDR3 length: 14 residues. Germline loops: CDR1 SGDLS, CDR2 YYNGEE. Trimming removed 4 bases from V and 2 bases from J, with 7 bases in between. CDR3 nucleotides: TGTGCCAGCAGCCCCACTACCTATAATTCACCCCTCCACTTT. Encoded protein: CASSPTTYNSPLHF.

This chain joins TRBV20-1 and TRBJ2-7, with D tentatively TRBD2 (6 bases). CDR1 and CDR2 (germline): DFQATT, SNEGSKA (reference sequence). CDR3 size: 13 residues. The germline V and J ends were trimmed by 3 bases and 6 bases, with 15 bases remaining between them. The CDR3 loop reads CSASGGPTSEQYF. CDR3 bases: TGCAGTGCTAGTGGAGGTCCGACTAGCGAGCAGTACTTC.

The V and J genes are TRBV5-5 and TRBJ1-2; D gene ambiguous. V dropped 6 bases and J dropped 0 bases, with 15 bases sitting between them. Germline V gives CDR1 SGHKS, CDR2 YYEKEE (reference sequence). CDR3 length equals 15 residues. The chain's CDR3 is CASTPGGGANYGYTF. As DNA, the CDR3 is TGTGCCAGCACCCCCGGCGGAGGTGCTAACTATGGCTACACCTTC.